This T cell receptor (beta chain) is drawn from a study of shared clonotypes between healthy human individuals (dated by TCRdb to about 2020). Turning to the overall study: Three men and a couple of women, aged 18 to 49 years, made up the cohort. For each donor, CD4 naive and CD4 memory were each run on three plates, CD8 naive on two plates, and CD8 memory on one plate. To estimate repertoire size and how much clonotypes are shared between individuals, the study performed deep sequencing of blood TCR repertoires from a few healthy adults. To increase sequencing depth and limit assay-specific biases, different laboratories used diverse techniques to prepare libraries and sequence TCR repertoires. Between about 0.9 and 9 billion PBMCs per donor were obtained by leukapheresis.

The junction shows trimming of 2 bases on V and 2 bases on J, plus 17 bases between the germline ends. CDR1 and CDR2 are read off the germline V gene (reference sequence) as SGHNT and YYREEE. The CDR3 goes from the cysteine to the phenylalanine over 17 residues. Only the CDR3 part of the read is kept: 51 bases, read in frame from the first base. The research as a whole found: Based on pairwise subsampling, the degree of clonotype sharing among donors was expected to be affected by sequencing depth. Larger estimated clonotype richness was generally found for naive subsets than for memory subsets. The small number of donors limited the genetic and exposure-history diversity represented. Higher generation probabilities were observed for clonotypes shared by all four sorted-subset donors than for non-shared clonotypes. Only blood was sampled, and tissue TCR repertoires likely differ from those in blood. When a handful of donors were compared, the shared fraction of clonotypes was around 5% for naive CD4, about 4% for naive CD8, about 2.4% for memory CD4, and roughly 0.4% for memory CD8. Incomplete sequencing was indicated by rarefaction of sorted-subset datasets, despite the large sequencing depth.

Worth noting for this clone: Its antigen is unknown. No base qualities exist here, and no much larger clone lies one base off it.

The donors were healthy, HIV-negative adults who had no recently reported acute infections or vaccinations. Every donor was a Caucasian adult residing in Nashville, Tennessee, USA. Magnetic negative selection was used to enrich CD4+ T cells, after which naive cells were positively selected on CD45RA and the negative fraction became the memory subset. After blood collection by leukapheresis, PBMCs were isolated using Ficoll-Histopaque density gradient centrifugation and then cryopreserved in the vapor phase of liquid nitrogen. Purity and quantity of every magnetically sorted T cell population were checked by analytical flow cytometry. From each sorted fraction, genomic DNA was isolated and quantified by UV absorbance on a Nanodrop 2000c. TCR CDR3 regions were amplified from genomic DNA by multiplex PCR using the deep immunoSEQ assay. Extracted genomic DNA from each cell subset was spread evenly across all wells of several immunoSEQ 96-well plates, with each plate serving as a replicate. For sorted subsets, roughly 200 ng of genomic DNA, equivalent to around 30,000 T cell genomes, went into each replicate PCR. Purified libraries were measured with a Qubit 3.0 fluorometer, size-checked on a Bioanalyzer 2100, and measured again with the KAPA Library Quantification kit. A separate single-read 150-cycle Illumina NextSeq 550 flow cell was used to sequence each immunoSEQ 96-well plate. The authors processed their data as follows. Because the immunoSEQ output included only junctional sequences and no quality scores, the filtering could not be the same as the filtering used for full-length reads. Sequences were annotated with PyIR, a Python wrapper for IgBLAST v1.9, and V/J genes and CDR3 were assigned using IMGT germline references. Any read was removed if the V/J assignment was weak (E-value above 1e-6), the CDR3 was missing, or the read contained stop codons, out-of-frame junctions, or ambiguous translated residues. V3J clonotypes were defined as sequences sharing an identical inferred V gene, J gene, and CDR3 amino acid sequence. To compute the percentage overlap between repertoires, the number of shared unique clonotypes was divided by the size of the smaller repertoire. Repertoire richness was assessed with RTK rarefaction, the Chao1 estimator, and Recon v2.1 estimates of unobserved clonotypes. Generation probabilities were computed with OLGA for all TCRbeta clonotypes obtained by the gDNA method from four donors. This immuneACCESS table, as held by TCRdb, lists in-frame sequences with V and J called but not all clones. Of the missing ones, under half trace to an unresolved V gene in checked studies; the others have no known cause. From that table come the V and J calls and clone size; the DNA was used to work out D and trimming. Here the sample has about 2 million clones; roughly 94% occur a single time. The biggest ten clones account for around 0.13% of the sample.

The rearranged segments are TRBV5-4 and TRBJ2-4; no D gene call is confident. The clonotype comes from a man in his late teens or twenties in good health. The sample taken for sequencing was naive CD4+ T cells sorted from blood. The sample's cell subset or site label, decoded: CD45RA+ positively selected. The CDR3 here reads CASSFGLGPPSKNIQYF. In nucleotide form, the sequence is TGTGCCAGCAGCTTCGGATTAGGTCCGCCGTCCAAAAACATTCAGTACTTC.